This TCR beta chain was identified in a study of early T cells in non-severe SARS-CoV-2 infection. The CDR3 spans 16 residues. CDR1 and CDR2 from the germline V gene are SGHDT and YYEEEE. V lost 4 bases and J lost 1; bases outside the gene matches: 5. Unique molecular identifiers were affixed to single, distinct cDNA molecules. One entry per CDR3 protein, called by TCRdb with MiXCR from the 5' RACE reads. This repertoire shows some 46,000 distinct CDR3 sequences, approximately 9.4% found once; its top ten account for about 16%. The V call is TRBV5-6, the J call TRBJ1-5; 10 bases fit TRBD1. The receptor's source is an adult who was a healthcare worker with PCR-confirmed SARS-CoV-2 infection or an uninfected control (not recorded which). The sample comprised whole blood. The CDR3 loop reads CASSAGTGASNQPQHF. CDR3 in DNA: TGTGCCAGCAGCGCCGGGACAGGGGCCAGCAATCAGCCCCAGCATTTT.